The rows below give T cell receptor beta chains drawn from one sample of a study of circulating and synovial CD4+ cells in juvenile arthritis. The data were produced by immunoSEQ multiplex PCR, yet TCRdb's version contains in-frame clones alone and is incomplete. The sample lists just over 35,000 clones; 85% to 95% were seen once. Sequences were obtained from CD4+ T cells from blood. These receptors all stem from a human donor with juvenile idiopathic arthritis. Both conserved end residues are part of each CDR3. Each record gives: clone size, J gene, D gene, CDR3 length, V gene, CDR3 protein, CDR3 DNA. D genes are given only for firm matches. Clone size is not always given. Where it is, it says once, few, many or a class for expanded clones.

.	TRBJ1-5	.	15	TRBV5-8	CASSLDVESNQPQHF	TGTGCCAGCAGCTTGGATGTCGAGAGCAATCAGCCCCAGCATTTT
.	TRBJ1-1	TRBD1	15	TRBV7-8	CASSLDQGAVTEAFF	TGTGCCAGCAGCTTAGATCAGGGGGCTGTAACTGAAGCTTTCTTT
.	TRBJ1-3	.	14	TRBV25-1	CASSSVPSGNTIYF	TGTGCCAGCTCTTCAGTGCCCTCTGGAAACACCATATATTTT
once	TRBJ2-3	TRBD2	12	TRBV7-2	CASSRTRDTQYF	TGTGCCAGCAGCCGGACTAGGGATACGCAGTATTTT
.	TRBJ2-1	TRBD1	15	TRBV6-5	CASSLTGTGTNEQFF	TGTGCCAGCAGTTTAACCGGGACAGGCACCAATGAGCAGTTCTTC
.	TRBJ2-5	.	13	TRBV5-4	CASSFGSSETQYF	TGTGCCAGCAGCTTTGGTTCGAGCGAGACCCAGTACTTC
.	TRBJ2-5	.	15	TRBV27	CASSLSGTLQETQYF	TGTGCCAGCAGTTTATCCGGGACTCTGCAAGAGACCCAGTACTTC
.	TRBJ2-1	TRBD2	18	TRBV7-2	CASSPGLAGGRTYNEQFF	TGTGCCAGCAGCCCGGGACTAGCGGGGGGGAGAACCTACAATGAGCAGTTCTTC
.	TRBJ2-3	TRBD1	13	TRBV2	CASQTGWADTQYF	TGTGCCAGCCAGACAGGGTGGGCAGATACGCAGTATTTT
.	TRBJ1-1	TRBD1	14	TRBV5-1	CASSGTGWNTEAFF	TGCGCCAGCAGTGGGACAGGGTGGAACACTGAAGCTTTCTTT
.	TRBJ2-2	.	15	TRBV12-5	CASGLGYQGRGELFF	TGTGCTAGTGGTTTGGGTTACCAGGGGCGCGGGGAGCTGTTTTTT
.	TRBJ1-5	TRBD1	14	TRBV2	CASSWGQDNQPQHF	TGTGCCAGCTCGTGGGGACAGGACAATCAGCCCCAGCATTTT
once	TRBJ2-3	TRBD2	15	TRBV2	CASRGRVHGADTQYF	TGTGCCAGCAGGGGGAGGGTTCATGGGGCAGATACGCAGTATTTT
.	TRBJ2-5	.	16	TRBV9	CASSVAVTRGRETQYF	TGTGCCAGCAGCGTAGCGGTAACCAGGGGAAGGGAGACCCAGTACTTC
few	TRBJ1-4	.	15	TRBV28	CASSSPQGLGEKLFF	TGTGCCAGCAGTTCACCACAGGGCCTGGGTGAAAAACTGTTTTTT
.	TRBJ1-5	.	15	TRBV7-2	CASSLGQATNQPQHF	TGTGCCAGCAGCTTAGGACAGGCGACAAATCAGCCCCAGCATTTT